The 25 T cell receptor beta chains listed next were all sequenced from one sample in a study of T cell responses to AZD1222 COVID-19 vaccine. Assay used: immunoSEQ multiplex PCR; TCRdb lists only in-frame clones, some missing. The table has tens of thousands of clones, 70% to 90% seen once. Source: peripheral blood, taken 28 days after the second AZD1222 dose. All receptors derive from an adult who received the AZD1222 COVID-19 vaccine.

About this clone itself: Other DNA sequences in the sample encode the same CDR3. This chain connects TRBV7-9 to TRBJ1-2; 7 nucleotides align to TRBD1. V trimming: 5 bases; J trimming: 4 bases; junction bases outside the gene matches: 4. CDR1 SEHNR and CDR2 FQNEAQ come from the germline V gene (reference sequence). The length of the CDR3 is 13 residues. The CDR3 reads CASSLQGPYGYTF. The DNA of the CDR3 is TGTGCCAGCAGCCTACAGGGGCCCTATGGCTACACCTTC.

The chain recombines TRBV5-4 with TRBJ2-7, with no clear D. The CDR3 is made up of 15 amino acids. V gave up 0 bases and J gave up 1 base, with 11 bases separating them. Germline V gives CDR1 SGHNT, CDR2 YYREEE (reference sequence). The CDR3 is CASSLEQRTSYEQYF. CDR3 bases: TGTGCCAGCAGCTTGGAGCAGAGAACTTCCTACGAGCAGTACTTC. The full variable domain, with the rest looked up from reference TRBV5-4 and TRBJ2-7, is ETGVTQSPTHLIKTRGQQVTLRCSSQSGHNTVSWYQQALGQGPQFIFQYYREEENGRGNFPPRFSGLQFPNYSSELNVNALELDDSALYLCASSLEQRTSYEQYFGPGTRLTVT.

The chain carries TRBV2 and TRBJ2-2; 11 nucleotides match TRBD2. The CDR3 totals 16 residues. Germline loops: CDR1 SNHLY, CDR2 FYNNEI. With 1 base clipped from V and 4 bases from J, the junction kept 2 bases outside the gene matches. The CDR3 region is CASSEGTSGFTGELFF. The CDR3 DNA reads TGTGCCAGCAGTGAAGGGACTAGCGGGTTCACCGGGGAGCTGTTTTTT.

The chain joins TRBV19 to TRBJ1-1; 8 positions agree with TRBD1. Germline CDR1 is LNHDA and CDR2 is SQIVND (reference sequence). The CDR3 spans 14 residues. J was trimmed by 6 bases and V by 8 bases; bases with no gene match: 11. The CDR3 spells CASRQQGGNAEAFF. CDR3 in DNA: TGTGCCAGTCGACAACAGGGGGGAAACGCTGAAGCTTTCTTT.

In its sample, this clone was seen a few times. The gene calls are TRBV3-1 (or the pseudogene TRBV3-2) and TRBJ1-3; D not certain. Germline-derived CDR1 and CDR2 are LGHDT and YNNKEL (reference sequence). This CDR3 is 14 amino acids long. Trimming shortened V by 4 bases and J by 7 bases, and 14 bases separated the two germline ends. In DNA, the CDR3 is TGTGCCAGCAGCCCCGGGGAGCTGAGGAACACCATATATTTT. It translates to CASSPGELRNTIYF.

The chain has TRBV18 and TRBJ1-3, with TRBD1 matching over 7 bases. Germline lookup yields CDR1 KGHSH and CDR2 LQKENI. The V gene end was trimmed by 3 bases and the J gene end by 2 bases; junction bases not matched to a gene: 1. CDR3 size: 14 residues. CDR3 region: CASSPDRAGNTIYF. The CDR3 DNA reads TGTGCCAGCTCACCTGACAGGGCTGGAAACACCATATATTTT. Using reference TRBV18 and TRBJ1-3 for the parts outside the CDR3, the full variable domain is NAGVMQNPRHLVRRRGQEARLRCSPMKGHSHVYWYRQLPEEGLKFMVYLQKENIIDESGMPKERFSAEFPKEGPSILRIQQVVRGDSAAYFCASSPDRAGNTIYFGEGSWLTVV.

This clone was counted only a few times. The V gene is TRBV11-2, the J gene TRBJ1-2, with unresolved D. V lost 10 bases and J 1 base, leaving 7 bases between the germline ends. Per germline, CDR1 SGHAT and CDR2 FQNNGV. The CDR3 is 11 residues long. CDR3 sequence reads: CATGDNYGYTF. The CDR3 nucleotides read TGTGCCACCGGGGATAACTATGGCTACACCTTC.

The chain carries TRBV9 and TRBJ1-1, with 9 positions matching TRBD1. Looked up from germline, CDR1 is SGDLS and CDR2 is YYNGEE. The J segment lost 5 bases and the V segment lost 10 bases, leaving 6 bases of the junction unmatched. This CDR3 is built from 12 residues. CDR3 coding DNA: TGTGCCTCCGCGGGGACAGGGACTGAAGCTTTCTTT. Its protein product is CASAGTGTEAFF. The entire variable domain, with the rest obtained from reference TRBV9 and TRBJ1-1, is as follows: DSGVTQTPKHLITATGQRVTLRCSPRSGDLSVYWYQQSLDQGLQFLIQYYNGEERAKGNILERFSAQQFPDLHSELNLSSLELGDSALYFCASAGTGTEAFFGQGTRLTVV.

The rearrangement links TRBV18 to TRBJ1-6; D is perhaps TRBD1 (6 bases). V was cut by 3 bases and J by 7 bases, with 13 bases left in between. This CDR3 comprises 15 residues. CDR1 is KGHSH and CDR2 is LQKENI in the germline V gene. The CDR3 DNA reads TGTGCCAGCTCACCTTCCGGGGACACGAATTCACCCCTCCACTTT. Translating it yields CASSPSGDTNSPLHF.

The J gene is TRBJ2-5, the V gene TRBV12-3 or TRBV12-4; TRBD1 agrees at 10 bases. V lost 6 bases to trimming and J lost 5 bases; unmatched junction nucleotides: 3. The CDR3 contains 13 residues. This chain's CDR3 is CASRTGGGETQYF. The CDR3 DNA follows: TGTGCCAGCAGGACAGGGGGCGGGGAGACCCAGTACTTC.

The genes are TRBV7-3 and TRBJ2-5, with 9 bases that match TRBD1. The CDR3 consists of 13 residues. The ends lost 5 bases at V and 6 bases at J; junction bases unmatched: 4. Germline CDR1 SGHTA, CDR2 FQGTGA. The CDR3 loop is CASSPDRGKTQYF. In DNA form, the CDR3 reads TGTGCCAGCAGCCCGGACAGGGGAAAGACCCAGTACTTC.

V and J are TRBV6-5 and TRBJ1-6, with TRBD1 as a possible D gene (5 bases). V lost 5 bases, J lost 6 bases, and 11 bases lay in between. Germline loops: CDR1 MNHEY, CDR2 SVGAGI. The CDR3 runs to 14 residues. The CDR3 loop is CASSTTVFNSPLHF. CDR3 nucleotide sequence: TGTGCCAGCAGTACGACAGTATTTAATTCACCCCTCCACTTT.

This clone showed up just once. The chain's CDR3 is CASSLSGVNQPQHF. The CDR3 bases are TGTGCCAGCAGCCTATCAGGGGTGAATCAGCCCCAGCATTTT. The chain links TRBV6-6 to TRBJ1-5; perhaps TRBD1 as D (6 bases). Germline CDR1 reads MNHNY; CDR2 reads SVGAGI (reference sequence). This CDR3 region has 14 residues. The V end lost 6 bases, the J end lost 4 bases, and 13 bases lay between the germline ends.

DNA for the CDR3: TGTGCCAGCAGTGAAGCGGTAACGACGACCCCGTATGGCTACACCTTC. It encodes CASSEAVTTTPYGYTF. This chain joins TRBV6-1 and TRBJ1-2; D is unresolved. Germline CDR1 and CDR2: MNHNS and SASEGT. The CDR3 contains 16 residues. The V end lost 0 bases, the J end lost 5 bases, and 16 bases lay between the germline ends.

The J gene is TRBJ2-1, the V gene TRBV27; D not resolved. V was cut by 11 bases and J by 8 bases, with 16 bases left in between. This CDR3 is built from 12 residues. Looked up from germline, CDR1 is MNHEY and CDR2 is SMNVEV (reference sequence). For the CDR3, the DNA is TGTGCCGGAACACCCACTCCGGATGAGCAGTTCTTC. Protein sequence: CAGTPTPDEQFF.

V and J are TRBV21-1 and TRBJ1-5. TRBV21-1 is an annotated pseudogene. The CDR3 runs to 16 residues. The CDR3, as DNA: TGTGCCAGCAGCCCCCCCCATCGGGCAGTTAACCAGCCCCAGCATTTT. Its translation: CASSPPHRAVNQPQHF.

CDR3 amino acids: CASSFFLNSYNEQFF. In DNA form, the CDR3 reads TGTGCCAGCAGCTTTTTCCTTAACTCCTACAATGAGCAGTTCTTC. The V and J genes are TRBV5-8 and TRBJ2-1; D not certain. Germline V gives CDR1 SGHTS, CDR2 YDEGEE. V was cut by 2 bases and J by 0 bases, with 9 bases left in between. The CDR3 spans 15 residues. Full variable domain (outside the CDR3, taken from reference TRBV5-8 and TRBJ2-1): EAGVTQSPTHLIKTRGQQATLRCSPISGHTSVYWYQQALGLGLQFLLWYDEGEERNRGNFPPRFSGRQFPNYSSELNVNALELEDSALYLCASSFFLNSYNEQFFGPGTRLTVL.

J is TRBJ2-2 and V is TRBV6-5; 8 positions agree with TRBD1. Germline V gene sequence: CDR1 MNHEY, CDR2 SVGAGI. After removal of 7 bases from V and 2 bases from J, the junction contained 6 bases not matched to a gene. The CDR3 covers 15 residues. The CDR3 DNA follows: TGTGCCAGCACCAGACAGGGGCTCAACACCGGGGAGCTGTTTTTT. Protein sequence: CASTRQGLNTGELFF.

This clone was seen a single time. The DNA for the CDR3 is TGTGCCAGCAGCCCGGGGGGGCGCGCTGGGGCCAACGTCCTGACTTTC. It encodes CASSPGGRAGANVLTF. The V call is TRBV3-1 (or the pseudogene TRBV3-2), the J call TRBJ2-6, with TRBD2 matching over 8 bases. V trimming: 4 bases; J trimming: 2 bases; junction bases outside the gene matches: 4. The CDR3 is 16 amino acids. CDR1 and CDR2 from the germline V gene are LGHDT and YNNKEL (reference sequence).

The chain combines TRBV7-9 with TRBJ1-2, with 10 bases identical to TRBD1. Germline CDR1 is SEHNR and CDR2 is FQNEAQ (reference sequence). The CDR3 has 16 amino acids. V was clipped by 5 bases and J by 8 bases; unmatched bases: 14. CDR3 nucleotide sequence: TGTGCCAGCAGCCCGAGTTCCGGGACAGGGGTGCAAGGCTACACCTTC. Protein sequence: CASSPSSGTGVQGYTF.

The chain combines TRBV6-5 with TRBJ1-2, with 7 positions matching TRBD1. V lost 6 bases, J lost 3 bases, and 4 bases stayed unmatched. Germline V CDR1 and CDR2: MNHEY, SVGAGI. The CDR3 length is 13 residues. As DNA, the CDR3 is TGTGCCAGCAGGGAGGGGACAGACTATGGCTACACCTTC. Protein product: CASREGTDYGYTF.

CDR3 bases: TGTGCCATCAGGGACAGCCGAAACACTGAAGCTTTCTTT. Amino acids: CAIRDSRNTEAFF. This chain connects TRBV10-3 to TRBJ1-1, with D maybe TRBD1 (6 bases). V was clipped by 6 bases and J by 2 bases, with 10 bases between them. This CDR3 has 13 residues. Germline CDR1 reads ENHRY; CDR2 reads SYGVKD.

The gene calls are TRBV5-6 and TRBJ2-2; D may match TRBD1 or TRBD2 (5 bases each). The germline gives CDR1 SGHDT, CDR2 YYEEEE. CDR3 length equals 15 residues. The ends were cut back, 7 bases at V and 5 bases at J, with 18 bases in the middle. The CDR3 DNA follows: TGTGCCAGCCAACCGGGACGCCGACGGACCGGGGAGCTGTTTTTT. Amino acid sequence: CASQPGRRRTGELFF. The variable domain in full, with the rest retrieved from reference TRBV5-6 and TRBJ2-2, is DAGVTQSPTHLIKTRGQQVTLRCSPKSGHDTVSWYQQALGQGPQFIFQYYEEEERQRGNFPDRFSGHQFPNYSSELNVNALLLGDSALYLCASQPGRRRTGELFFGEGSRLTVL.

CDR3 residues: CAISGRPTDRGGNEQYF. The CDR3 DNA reads TGTGCCATCAGTGGTCGCCCAACGGACAGGGGCGGCAACGAGCAGTACTTC. This chain connects TRBV10-3 to TRBJ2-7; the match to TRBD1 covers 9 bases. This CDR3 is built from 17 residues. Germline V gene lookup returns CDR1 ENHRY and CDR2 SYGVKD. Trimming took 4 bases from V and 5 from J; bases not matched to a gene: 15.

CDR3 coding DNA: TGTGCCAGCAGCCAAGAAGGTGGGGTCTTGACCGGGGAGCTGTTTTTT. Its translation: CASSQEGGVLTGELFF. J is TRBJ2-2 and V is TRBV3-1 (or the pseudogene TRBV3-2); D is unresolved. The CDR3 runs 16 residues. Deletions cut 0 bases from V and 5 bases from J, with 13 bases between. From germline, CDR1 is LGHDT and CDR2 YNNKEL (reference sequence).